This T cell receptor (beta chain) was profiled in a study of cytomegalovirus exposure and HLA in healthy donors. Notes on the study in general: Previously analyzed data showed that most TCR beta V segments were productive at a frequency of about 87% or about 30%. Later on, a genetic analysis was performed. It linked a missense variant in DCLRE1C with V- and J-gene trimming of TCR beta. Using the classifier, cytomegalovirus status was reportedly diagnosed with high specificity and sensitivity.

With 60 Vbeta and 13 Jbeta primers, the PCR was carried out. The data were produced by immunoSEQ multiplex PCR, yet TCRdb's version contains in-frame clones alone and is incomplete. The sample lists about 200,000 clones, roughly 80% seen once, with 0.22% in the top ten. Deletions cut 5 bases from V and 1 base from J, with 8 bases between. This CDR3 is 14 amino acids long. Germline V gene sequence: CDR1 LGHNA, CDR2 YNFKEQ. This clone appeared once. The antigen remains unidentified. Sequencing was performed on PBMCs. The rearrangement uses TRBV4-2 and TRBJ2-2; no reliable D call. The receptor was derived from a girl aged 2-10 years in good health and CMV-seronegative. For the CDR3, the DNA is TGTGCCAGCAGCTCATTAGAGAACACCGGGGAGCTGTTTTTT. This codes for CASSSLENTGELFF.